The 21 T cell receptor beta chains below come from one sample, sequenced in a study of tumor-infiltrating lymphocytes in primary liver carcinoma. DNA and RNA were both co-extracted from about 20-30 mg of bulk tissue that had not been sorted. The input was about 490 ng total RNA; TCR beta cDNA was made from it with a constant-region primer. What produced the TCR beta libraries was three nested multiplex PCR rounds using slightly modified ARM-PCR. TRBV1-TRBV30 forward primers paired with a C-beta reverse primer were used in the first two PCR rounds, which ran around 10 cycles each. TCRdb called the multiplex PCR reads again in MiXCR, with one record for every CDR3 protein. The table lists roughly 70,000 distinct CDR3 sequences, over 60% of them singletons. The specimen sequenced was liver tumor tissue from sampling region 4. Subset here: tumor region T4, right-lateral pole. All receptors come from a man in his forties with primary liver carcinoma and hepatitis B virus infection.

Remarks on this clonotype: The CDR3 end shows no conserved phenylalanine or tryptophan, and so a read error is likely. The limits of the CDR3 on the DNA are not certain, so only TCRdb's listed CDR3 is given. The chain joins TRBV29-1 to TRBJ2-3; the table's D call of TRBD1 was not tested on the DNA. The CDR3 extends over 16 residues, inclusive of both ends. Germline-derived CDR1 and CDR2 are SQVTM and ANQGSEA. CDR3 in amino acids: CSVEGTQDSNTDTQCL.

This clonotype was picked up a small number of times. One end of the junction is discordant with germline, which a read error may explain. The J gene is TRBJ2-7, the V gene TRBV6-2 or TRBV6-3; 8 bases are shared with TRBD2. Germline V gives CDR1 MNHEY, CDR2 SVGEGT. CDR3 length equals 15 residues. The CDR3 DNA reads TGTGTCAGCAGCCGGCGGTCTAGCGGGCACTACGAGCAGTACTTC. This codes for CVSSRRSSGHYEQYF.

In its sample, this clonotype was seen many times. The CDR3 nucleotides read TGCAGCGTTTGGACGGCTCAAACGTCCTACGAGCAGTACTTC. Its translation: CSVWTAQTSYEQYF. The V and J genes are TRBV29-1 and TRBJ2-7; no clear D gene. CDR1 and CDR2 (germline): SQVTM, ANQGSEA. The CDR3 spans 14 residues. Trimming removed 5 bases at V and 1 base at J, with 15 bases between.

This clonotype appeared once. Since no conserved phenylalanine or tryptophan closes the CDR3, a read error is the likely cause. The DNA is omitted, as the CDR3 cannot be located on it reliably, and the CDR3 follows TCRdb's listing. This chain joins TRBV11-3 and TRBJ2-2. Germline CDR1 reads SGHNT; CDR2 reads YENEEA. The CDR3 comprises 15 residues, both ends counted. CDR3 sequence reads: CASSLENANTGELFS.

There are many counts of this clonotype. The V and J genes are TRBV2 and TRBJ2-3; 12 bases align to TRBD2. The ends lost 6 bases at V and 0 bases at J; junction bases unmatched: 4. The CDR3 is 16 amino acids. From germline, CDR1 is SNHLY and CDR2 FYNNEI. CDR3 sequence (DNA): TGTGCCAGCAGAGCGGGACTAGCGGGTAGCACAGATACGCAGTATTTT. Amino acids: CASRAGLAGSTDTQYF.

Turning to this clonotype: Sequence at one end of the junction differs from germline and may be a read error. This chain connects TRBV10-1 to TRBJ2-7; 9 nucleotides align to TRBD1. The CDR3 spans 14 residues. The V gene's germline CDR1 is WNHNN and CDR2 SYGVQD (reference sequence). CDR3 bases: TGCACCATCCCACAAGGACAGGGGTTGTACGACCAGTGCTTT. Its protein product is CTIPQGQGLYDQCF.

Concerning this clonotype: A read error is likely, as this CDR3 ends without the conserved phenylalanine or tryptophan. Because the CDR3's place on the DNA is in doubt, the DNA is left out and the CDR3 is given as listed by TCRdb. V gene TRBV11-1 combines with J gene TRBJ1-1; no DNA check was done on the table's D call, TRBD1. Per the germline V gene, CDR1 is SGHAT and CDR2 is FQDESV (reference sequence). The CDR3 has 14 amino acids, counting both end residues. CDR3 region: CTSSSQLRGTEALI.

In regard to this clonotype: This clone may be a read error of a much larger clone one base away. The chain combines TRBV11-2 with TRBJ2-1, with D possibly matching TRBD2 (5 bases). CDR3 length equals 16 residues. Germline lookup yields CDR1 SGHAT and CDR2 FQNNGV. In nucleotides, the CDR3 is TGTGCCAGCAGCTCGCGCCCCAGCAGGAGGATCTATGAGCAGTCCTTC. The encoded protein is CASSSRPSRRIYEQSF.

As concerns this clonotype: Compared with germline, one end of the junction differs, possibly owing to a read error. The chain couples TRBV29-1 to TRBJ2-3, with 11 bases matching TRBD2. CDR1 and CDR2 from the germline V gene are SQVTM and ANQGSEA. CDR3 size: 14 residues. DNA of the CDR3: TGTAGCGGCCTTAGCGGGAGGGGCACAGATACGCCGTATTTT. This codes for CSGLSGRGTDTPYF.

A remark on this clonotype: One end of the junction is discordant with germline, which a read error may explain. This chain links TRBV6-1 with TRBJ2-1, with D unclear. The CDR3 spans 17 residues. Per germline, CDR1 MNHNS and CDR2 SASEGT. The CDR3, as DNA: TGTGCCAGCAGTGAAGCGCAAGGTAACTTCTCCTACAATGAGCGGTTCTTC. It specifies CASSEAQGNFSYNERFF.

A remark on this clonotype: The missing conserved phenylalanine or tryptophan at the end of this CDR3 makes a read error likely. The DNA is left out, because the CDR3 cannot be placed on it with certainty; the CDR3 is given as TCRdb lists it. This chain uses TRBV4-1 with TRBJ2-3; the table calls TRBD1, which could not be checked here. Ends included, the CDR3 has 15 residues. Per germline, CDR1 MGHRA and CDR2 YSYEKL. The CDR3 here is CASSPWGESADTRYL.

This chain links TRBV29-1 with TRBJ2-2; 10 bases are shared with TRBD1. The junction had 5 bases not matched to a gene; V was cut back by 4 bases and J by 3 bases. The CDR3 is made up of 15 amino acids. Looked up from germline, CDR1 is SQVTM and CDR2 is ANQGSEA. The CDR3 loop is CSVVGQGDHTGELFF. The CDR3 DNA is TGCAGCGTTGTAGGACAGGGGGATCACACCGGGGAGCTGTTTTTT.

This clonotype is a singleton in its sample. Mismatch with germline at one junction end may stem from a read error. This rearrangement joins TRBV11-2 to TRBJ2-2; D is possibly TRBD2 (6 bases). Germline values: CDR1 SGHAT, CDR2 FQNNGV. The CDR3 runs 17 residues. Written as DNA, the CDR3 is TGTACCATCAGCTTAGCATTAGGAGGGGCGAAAACCGGGGAACTGTTTTTT. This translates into CTISLALGGAKTGELFF.

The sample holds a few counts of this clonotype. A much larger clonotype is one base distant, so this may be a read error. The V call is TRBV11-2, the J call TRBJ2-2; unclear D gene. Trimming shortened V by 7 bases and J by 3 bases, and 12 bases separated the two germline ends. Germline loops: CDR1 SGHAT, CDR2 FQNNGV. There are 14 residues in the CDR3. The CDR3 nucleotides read TGTGCCAGCAACACAGACTCGGACACCGGGGAGCTGTTTTTT. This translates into CASNTDSDTGELFF.

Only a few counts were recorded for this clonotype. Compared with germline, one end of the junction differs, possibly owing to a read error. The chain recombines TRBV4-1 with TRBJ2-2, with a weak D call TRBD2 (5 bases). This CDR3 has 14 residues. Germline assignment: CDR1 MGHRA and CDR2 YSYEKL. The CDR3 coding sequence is TGCGCCAGCTGCCAAGAAGATAACACCGGGGAGCTGTTCTTT. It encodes CASCQEDNTGELFF.

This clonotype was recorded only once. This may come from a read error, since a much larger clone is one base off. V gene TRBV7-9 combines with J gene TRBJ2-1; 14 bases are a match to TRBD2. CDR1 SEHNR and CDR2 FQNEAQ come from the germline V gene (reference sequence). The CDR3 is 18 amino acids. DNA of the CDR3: TGTGTCAGCAGCCCCGGGACTAGCGGGGGAAGCTCCTACAATGAGCAGTTCTTC. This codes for CVSSPGTSGGSSYNEQFF.

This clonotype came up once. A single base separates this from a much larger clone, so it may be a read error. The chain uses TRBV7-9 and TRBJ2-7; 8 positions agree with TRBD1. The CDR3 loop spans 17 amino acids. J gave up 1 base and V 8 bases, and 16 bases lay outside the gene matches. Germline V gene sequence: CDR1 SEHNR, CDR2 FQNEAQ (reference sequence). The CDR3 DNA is TGTGCCAGCTGTTCACCCTTCAGGGACAGGCCATCCTACGAGCAGTACTTC. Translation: CASCSPFRDRPSYEQYF.

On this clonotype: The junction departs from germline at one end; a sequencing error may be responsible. CDR3 loop: CASSAIYEQYF. CDR3 sequence (DNA): TGTGCCAGCAGTGCTATCTACGAGCAGTACTTT. This chain connects TRBV6-2 or TRBV6-3 to TRBJ2-7, with unresolved D. CDR3 length: 11 residues. In germline, CDR1 is MNHEY, CDR2 SVGEGT.

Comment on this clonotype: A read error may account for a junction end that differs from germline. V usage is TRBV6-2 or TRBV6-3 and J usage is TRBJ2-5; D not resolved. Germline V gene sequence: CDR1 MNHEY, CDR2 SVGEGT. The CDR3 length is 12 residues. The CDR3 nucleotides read TGTGCCAGTAGCAACAGCCAAGAGGCCCAGTACTTC. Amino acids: CASSNSQEAQYF.

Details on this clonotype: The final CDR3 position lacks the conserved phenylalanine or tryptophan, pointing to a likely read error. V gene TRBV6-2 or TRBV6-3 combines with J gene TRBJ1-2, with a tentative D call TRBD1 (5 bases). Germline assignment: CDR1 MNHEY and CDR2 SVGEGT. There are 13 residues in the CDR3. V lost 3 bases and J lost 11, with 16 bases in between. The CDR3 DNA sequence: TGTGCCAGCAGTTATCTGGACAAAGGCGGTTACACCCTC. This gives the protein CASSYLDKGGYTL.

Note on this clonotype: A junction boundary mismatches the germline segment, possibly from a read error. CDR3: CASSFFSNHPQHF. The CDR3 bases are TGTGCCAGCAGTTTTTTCAGTAATCATCCCCAGCATTTT. The genes are TRBV28 and TRBJ1-5; no reliable D call. Per the germline V gene, CDR1 is MDHEN and CDR2 is SYDVKM. This CDR3 is 13 amino acids long.